One T cell receptor (beta chain) is described in this entry. Its antigen is not known. The source of the sample is a study of T-cell reconstitution after alpha-beta-depleted transplantation in children. Overall study results and limits: As was reported, about two months after transplant, alpha-beta T cells came from several hundred expanded graft clones.

CDR1 and CDR2 from the germline V gene are ENHRY and SYGVKD. The CDR3 spans 16 residues. V gave up 4 bases and J gave up 0 bases, with 10 bases separating them. Unique molecular identifiers were incorporated during preparation of the TCRbeta library. TCRdb independently ran MiXCR on the PCR reads; one entry per CDR3 protein. Among 610,000 or so distinct CDR3 sequences listed, roughly 27% were seen once. This sequence was found in a boy younger than two with Wiskott-Aldrich syndrome, due to receive a stem cell transplant. This specimen was PBMCs, taken before TCRalphabeta/CD19-depleted stem cell transplant. V gene TRBV10-3 combines with J gene TRBJ2-6, with D uncertain. CDR3 bases: TGTGCCATCAGTGTCCTCGGCCTCTCTGGGGCCAACGTCCTGACTTTC. Translating it yields CAISVLGLSGANVLTF.